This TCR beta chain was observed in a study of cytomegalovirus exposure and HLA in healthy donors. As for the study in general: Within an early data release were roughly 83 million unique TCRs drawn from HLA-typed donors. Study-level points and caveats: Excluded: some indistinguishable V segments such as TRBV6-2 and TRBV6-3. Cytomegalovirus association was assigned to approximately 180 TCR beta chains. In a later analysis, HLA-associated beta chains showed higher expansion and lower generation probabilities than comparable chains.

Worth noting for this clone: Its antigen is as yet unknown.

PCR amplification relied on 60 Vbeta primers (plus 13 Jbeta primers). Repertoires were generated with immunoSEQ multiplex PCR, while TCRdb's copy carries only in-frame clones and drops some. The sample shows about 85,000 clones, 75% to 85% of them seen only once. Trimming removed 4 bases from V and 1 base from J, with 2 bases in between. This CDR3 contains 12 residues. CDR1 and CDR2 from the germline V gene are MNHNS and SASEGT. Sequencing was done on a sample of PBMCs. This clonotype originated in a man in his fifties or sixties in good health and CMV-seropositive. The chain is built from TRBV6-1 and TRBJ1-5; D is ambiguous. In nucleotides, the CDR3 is TGTGCCAGCAGTGTAAGCAATCAGCCCCAGCATTTT. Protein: CASSVSNQPQHF.